This T cell receptor (beta chain) was identified during a study of metastatic and nonmetastatic thyroid tumors. TCRdb called clones again from the PCR reads with MiXCR. The sample lists roughly 50,000 clones, roughly a fifth occurring once. All patients reached thyroid surgery having received no treatment beforehand. The TCR originated in a male donor with papillary thyroid cancer or a benign thyroid nodule (not recorded which). Some clones in this sample may be carry-over from other donors' samples. Source material: blood.

The CDR3 DNA follows: TGCGCCACCCTGGCGGGTCTAGCGGATTACAATGAGCAGTTCTTC. Translated, it gives CATLAGLADYNEQFF. The V and J genes are TRBV5-1 and TRBJ2-1; TRBD2 agrees at 7 bases. V gave up 9 bases and J gave up 4 bases; unmatched junction bases: 13. Germline V CDR1 and CDR2: SGHRS, YFSETQ. The CDR3 totals 15 residues.